Following are 18 T cell receptor beta chains from one sample sequenced in a study of T-cell reconstitution after alpha-beta-depleted transplantation in children. Unique molecular identifiers were used to barcode this TCRbeta library. MiXCR, run by TCRdb on the PCR reads, gives a single entry per CDR3 protein. The data show 230,000 or so distinct CDR3 sequences, around 11% seen once. The sequencing here drew on PBMCs from the stem cell graft donor, taken from the stem cell graft. These receptors came from a human donor who donated a stem cell graft to a child with acute lymphoblastic leukemia.

This clonotype has at least ten counts. The chain combines TRBV5-1 with TRBJ1-2; 8 bases agree with TRBD1. V was clipped by 3 bases and J by 8 bases; unmatched bases: 12. CDR3 length: 15 residues. The germline gives CDR1 SGHRS, CDR2 YFSETQ. CDR3 coding DNA: TGCGCCAGCAGCTATTCAGGGGGCGCGGTAGGAGGCTACACCTTC. Amino acids: CASSYSGGAVGGYTF.

This clonotype has ten or more counts. This chain joins TRBV12-3 or TRBV12-4 and TRBJ2-3, with unresolved D. The CDR3 totals 13 residues. The ends were cut back, 6 bases at V and 2 bases at J, with 9 bases in the middle. The CDR3 loop is CASRIPSTDTQYF. In DNA, the CDR3 is TGTGCCAGCAGAATCCCCTCCACAGATACGCAGTATTTT.

The J gene is TRBJ2-1, the V gene TRBV19; D not resolved. The CDR3 extends over 12 amino acids. V dropped 2 bases and J dropped 5 bases, with 4 bases sitting between them. Looked up from germline, CDR1 is LNHDA and CDR2 is SQIVND (reference sequence). The CDR3 is CASSIYHNEQFF. The CDR3 DNA reads as TGTGCCAGTAGTATATATCACAATGAGCAGTTCTTC. Together with reference TRBV19 and TRBJ2-1, the CDR3 gives the full variable domain: DGGITQSPKYLFRKEGQNVTLSCEQNLNHDAMYWYRQDPGQGLRLIYYSQIVNDFQKGDIAEGYSVSREKKESFPLTVTSAQKNPTAFYLCASSIYHNEQFFGPGTRLTVL.

V and J are TRBV28 and TRBJ2-3; 8 positions match TRBD1. CDR3 length equals 15 residues. Germline V gene data show CDR1 as MDHEN and CDR2 as SYDVKM. The ends lost 4 bases at V and 6 bases at J; junction bases unmatched: 9. CDR3 residues: CASSSPTGAPDTQYF. The CDR3, as DNA: TGTGCCAGCAGTTCCCCGACAGGGGCCCCGGATACGCAGTATTTT.

Many counts were recorded for this clonotype. V gene TRBV4-2 combines with J gene TRBJ1-6; D call uncertain. V lost 0 bases to trimming and J lost 7 bases, with 13 bases between them. The CDR3 extends over 16 amino acids. The germline V gene has CDR1 LGHNA and CDR2 YNFKEQ. The CDR3 bases are TGTGCCAGCAGCCAAGAAGGGTCACAGACAAATTCACCCCTCCACTTT. It encodes CASSQEGSQTNSPLHF.

The chain is built from TRBV11-2 and TRBJ2-1; perhaps TRBD1 as D (6 bases). The germline CDR1 and CDR2 sequences are SGHAT and FQNNGV. Trimming cost V 6 bases and J 9 bases, with 18 bases left between them. The CDR3 extends over 14 amino acids. CDR3 DNA sequence: TGTGCCAGCAGTCCGGGACACCCAACGGGTGAGCAGTTCTTC. Translation: CASSPGHPTGEQFF.

The rearrangement uses TRBV12-3 or TRBV12-4 and TRBJ2-4, with 12 positions matching TRBD2. There are 19 residues in the CDR3. The V segment lost 0 bases and the J segment 12 bases; nucleotides outside the gene matches: 18. CDR3 loop: CASSLAIGATSGRLVSQYF. The CDR3 DNA follows: TGTGCCAGCAGTTTAGCGATCGGGGCGACTAGCGGGAGATTGGTCAGTCAGTACTTC.

This clonotype was picked up many times. This rearrangement joins TRBV5-1 to TRBJ1-1; D might be TRBD1 (6 bases). The ends were cut back, 0 bases at V and 2 bases at J, with 14 bases in the middle. The CDR3 contains 16 residues. Germline CDR1 is SGHRS and CDR2 is YFSETQ. The CDR3 DNA follows: TGCGCCAGCAGCTTGGGCTTCGCAGGGGAAAACACTGAAGCTTTCTTT. It specifies CASSLGFAGENTEAFF.

This clonotype showed up many times. The chain uses TRBV7-2 and TRBJ2-4; 8 bases are a match to TRBD1. In germline, CDR1 is SGHTA, CDR2 FQGNSA. V was pared by 2 bases and J by 9 bases, with 6 bases of the junction left unmatched. The CDR3 extends over 14 amino acids. CDR3 in DNA: TGTGCCAGCAGCTTAAGAGGACAGGGTGGCATTCAGTACTTC. Translation gives CASSLRGQGGIQYF.

By sample fraction, this clonotype is medium-sized. This chain connects TRBV29-1 to TRBJ2-1, with a tentative D call TRBD2 (6 bases). The length of the CDR3 is 10 residues. Trimming removed 7 bases at V and 12 bases at J, with 13 bases between. CDR1 and CDR2 from the germline V gene are SQVTM and ANQGSEA. The CDR3 DNA reads TGCAGCGCCCGACTAGTGGGGCAGTTCTTC. This encodes CSARLVGQFF.

Many counts were recorded for this clonotype. CDR3 in amino acids: CASSQEGRGTDTQYF. In DNA form, the CDR3 reads TGCGCCAGCAGCCAAGAGGGTAGGGGAACAGATACGCAGTATTTT. The rearrangement joins TRBV4-3 to TRBJ2-3, with a weak D call TRBD1 (5 bases). The CDR3 is made up of 15 amino acids. The germline V gene has CDR1 LGHNA and CDR2 YSLEER. Trimming left V 0 bases short and J 3 bases short, with 10 bases between.

This clonotype was detected many times. This chain joins TRBV29-1 and TRBJ2-1; D gene ambiguous. Germline V gene data show CDR1 as SQVTM and CDR2 as ANQGSEA. The CDR3 spans 12 residues. V dropped 1 base and J dropped 5 bases, with 6 bases sitting between them. In DNA, the CDR3 is TGCAGCGTTGAAGCGACGGACAATGAGCAGTTCTTC. Amino acids: CSVEATDNEQFF.

This clonotype was observed at least ten times. The chain joins TRBV27 to TRBJ2-3, with TRBD2 matching 12 bases. The CDR3 has 15 amino acids. Trimming at V came to 6 bases and at J to 4 bases, leaving 5 bases not matched to a gene. Germline V gene sequence: CDR1 MNHEY, CDR2 SMNVEV (reference sequence). CDR3 protein: CASRPGTSGPDTQYF. CDR3 nucleotide sequence: TGTGCCAGCAGACCCGGGACTAGCGGGCCAGATACGCAGTATTTT.

This clonotype was counted ten times or more. The chain recombines TRBV5-1 with TRBJ2-1, with 14 bases aligning to TRBD2. CDR3 length: 17 amino acids. V shed 4 bases and J 1 base; nucleotides not matched to a gene: 4. The V gene's germline CDR1 is SGHRS and CDR2 YFSETQ. The CDR3 nucleotides are TGCGCCAGCAGCCCGGGACTAGCGGGAGTGTCCTACAATGAGCAGTTCTTC. This sequence encodes CASSPGLAGVSYNEQFF.

This clonotype has only a few counts. The chain combines TRBV2 with TRBJ2-3; 7 bases map to TRBD1. There are 14 residues in the CDR3. V dropped 7 bases and J dropped 1; count of bases not matched to a gene: 5. CDR1 is SNHLY, CDR2 FYNNEI, per germline. The CDR3 spells CASNSGTGTDTQYF. CDR3 sequence (DNA): TGTGCCAGCAACTCCGGGACAGGCACAGATACGCAGTATTTT.

This clonotype was recorded at least ten times. The chain recombines TRBV29-1 with TRBJ2-3; TRBD2 matches 11 bases. Looked up from germline, CDR1 is SQVTM and CDR2 is ANQGSEA. The junction had 9 bases not matched to a gene; V was cut back by 4 bases and J by 6 bases. The CDR3 has 15 residues. CDR3 sequence reads: CSVVGSGGGWDTQYF. CDR3 coding DNA: TGCAGCGTTGTAGGTAGCGGGGGGGGTTGGGATACGCAGTATTTT.

In its sample, this clonotype was seen many times. The CDR3 nucleotides are TGTGCCAGCAGTTTACAAGGGAGGCACACTGAAGCTTTCTTT. Translating gives CASSLQGRHTEAFF. The chain carries TRBV27 and TRBJ1-1; D gene ambiguous. Germline CDR1 MNHEY, CDR2 SMNVEV (reference sequence). V was cut by 2 bases and J by 3 bases, with 10 bases left in between. The CDR3 runs to 14 residues.

This clonotype was recorded many times. This rearrangement joins TRBV4-3 to TRBJ1-4, with D hard to call. The V and J ends lost 6 bases and 5 bases respectively, with 16 bases between them. The CDR3 totals 15 residues. Per the germline V gene, CDR1 is LGHNA and CDR2 is YSLEER. The CDR3: CASSQLRGKNEKLFF. The CDR3 coding sequence is TGCGCCAGCAGTCAGCTGAGAGGCAAAAATGAAAAACTGTTTTTT.